These 29 T cell receptor beta chains share one sample of origin, sequenced in a study of T cell responses to AZD1222 COVID-19 vaccine. Assay used: immunoSEQ multiplex PCR; TCRdb lists only in-frame clones, some missing. Found here are about 31,000 clones, around nine tenths of them singletons; the top ten hold 11% to 15%. The source was peripheral blood, collected 28 days after the second AZD1222 dose. Receptors were obtained from an adult who received the AZD1222 COVID-19 vaccine.

In DNA form, the CDR3 reads TGTGCCACCAGCAAGGAACTTCTGGGACAGGCATCCGGGGAGCTGTTTTTT. Protein product: CATSKELLGQASGELFF. This chain uses TRBV15 with TRBJ2-2, with 8 bases lining up with TRBD1. Looked up from germline, CDR1 is LNHNV and CDR2 is YYDKDF (reference sequence). This CDR3 is built from 17 residues. V was pared by 4 bases and J by 6 bases, with 13 bases of the junction left unmatched.

This chain uses TRBV6-5 with TRBJ2-1, with 8 positions matching TRBD1. Per the germline V gene, CDR1 is MNHEY and CDR2 is SVGAGI. The CDR3 has 15 residues. The junction had 15 bases not matched to a gene; V was cut back by 8 bases and J by 9 bases. The CDR3 region is CASGTGQGLNIEQFF. The CDR3 bases are TGTGCCAGCGGGACAGGACAGGGTCTTAATATTGAGCAGTTCTTC.

J is TRBJ1-2 and V is TRBV6-1; D possibly corresponds to TRBD1 (6 bases). Trimming took off 2 bases at V and 8 bases at J, with 15 bases between the two ends. Germline V lookup: CDR1 MNHNS, CDR2 SASEGT. CDR3 length: 14 residues. The CDR3 spells CASSELGGAPGYTF. CDR3 DNA sequence: TGTGCCAGCAGTGAATTAGGGGGGGCGCCGGGCTACACCTTC.

The gene calls are TRBV3-1 (or the pseudogene TRBV3-2) and TRBJ2-7; 8 nucleotides align to TRBD2. This CDR3 region has 16 residues. Germline V gene sequence: CDR1 LGHDT, CDR2 YNNKEL (reference sequence). V was pared by 1 base and J by 2 bases, with 7 bases of the junction left unmatched. The CDR3 DNA reads as TGTGCCAGCAGCCAAGGCCGTTTTAGCGGGACCTACGAGCAGTACTTC. It specifies CASSQGRFSGTYEQYF.

The V and J genes are TRBV6-5 and TRBJ1-2, with D maybe TRBD1 (5 bases). This CDR3 region has 12 residues. Germline CDR1 reads MNHEY; CDR2 reads SVGAGI. Trimming took 10 bases from V and 6 from J, leaving 15 bases between them. The CDR3: CANPGTLHGYTF. Here the CDR3 DNA reads TGTGCCAACCCGGGGACCCTCCATGGCTACACCTTC.

V is TRBV7-2 and J is TRBJ1-1; 7 positions match TRBD1. V was clipped by 7 bases and J by 2 bases; unmatched bases: 10. This CDR3 is built from 15 residues. Germline V gene lookup returns CDR1 SGHTA and CDR2 FQGNSA. The CDR3, as DNA: TGTGCCAGCAACCCAGGGGGTACAACTAACACTGAAGCTTTCTTT. Residues: CASNPGGTTNTEAFF.

This clone has only one observation. This chain connects TRBV7-9 to TRBJ2-4; D ambiguous. CDR1 is SEHNR, CDR2 FQNEAQ, per germline (reference sequence). This CDR3 is 14 amino acids long. V was shortened by 0 bases and J by 4 bases, with 7 bases between the two germline ends. CDR3 amino acids: CASSLAGQKNIQYF. The CDR3 coding sequence is TGTGCCAGCAGCTTAGCAGGCCAGAAAAACATTCAGTACTTC.

The V gene is TRBV5-1, the J gene TRBJ1-4; 7 bases match TRBD1. The CDR3 spans 15 residues. Germline V gene data show CDR1 as SGHRS and CDR2 as YFSETQ. V lost 0 bases and J lost 8; bases outside the gene matches: 7. The CDR3 loop reads CASSLAGTEWEKLFF. The CDR3 nucleotides are TGCGCCAGCAGCTTGGCTGGGACAGAATGGGAAAAACTGTTTTTT.

This rearrangement joins TRBV7-9 to TRBJ1-3, with 7 positions matching TRBD1. The junction had 4 bases not matched to a gene; V was cut back by 5 bases and J by 0 bases. Germline-derived CDR1 and CDR2 are SEHNR and FQNEAQ (reference sequence). The CDR3 is 15 amino acids. As DNA, the CDR3 is TGTGCCAGCAGCCCCCGGACAGGCTCTGGAAACACCATATATTTT. It encodes CASSPRTGSGNTIYF.

The chain couples TRBV18 to TRBJ2-3; D is perhaps TRBD1 or TRBD2 (6 bases each). The CDR3 sequence is 14 residues long. Germline CDR1 KGHSH, CDR2 LQKENI. Trimming cost V 2 bases and J 8 bases, with 14 bases left between them. The CDR3 region is CASSPGGQGVTQYF. The CDR3 nucleotides read TGTGCCAGCTCACCAGGGGGGCAGGGCGTTACGCAGTATTTT.

V usage is TRBV9 and J usage is TRBJ2-7; the match to TRBD1 covers 8 bases. J lost 0 bases, V lost 4 bases, and 9 bases had no gene match. Germline CDR1 and CDR2: SGDLS and YYNGEE. This CDR3 comprises 16 residues. The CDR3 protein is CASSRTSGGTSYEQYF. In nucleotides, the CDR3 is TGTGCCAGCAGCAGAACCTCAGGGGGCACCTCCTACGAGCAGTACTTC.

The chain uses TRBV7-9 and TRBJ1-5; 9 bases map to TRBD1. V lost 6 bases, J lost 6 bases, and 9 bases stayed unmatched. From germline, CDR1 is SEHNR and CDR2 FQNEAQ (reference sequence). The CDR3 runs 15 residues. CDR3 DNA sequence: TGTGCCAGCAGTCCAGGACAGGGGCGAGGTCAGCCCCAGCATTTT. It encodes CASSPGQGRGQPQHF.

The CDR3, as DNA: TGTGCCAGCAGTTACCAGGAAGCCAACACTGAAGCTTTCTTT. It is translated as CASSYQEANTEAFF. The V gene is TRBV6-5, the J gene TRBJ1-1; D not certain. CDR3 length: 14 residues. Germline loops: CDR1 MNHEY, CDR2 SVGAGI. The V end lost 2 bases, the J end lost 2 bases, and 9 bases lay between the germline ends.

V and J are TRBV30 and TRBJ1-5; no clear D. Germline loops: CDR1 GTSNPN, CDR2 SVGIG (reference sequence). V shed 0 bases and J shed 5 bases, with 8 bases lying between them. The CDR3 loop spans 13 amino acids. CDR3 region: CAWSVVGYQPQHF. In DNA form, the CDR3 reads TGTGCCTGGAGTGTTGTGGGCTATCAGCCCCAGCATTTT.

The table lists this clone with a count of one. The V call is TRBV7-8, the J call TRBJ1-3, with D unresolved. Trimming shortened V by 6 bases and J by 1 base, and 10 bases separated the two germline ends. CDR3 length equals 14 residues. Germline V gene sequence: CDR1 SGHVS, CDR2 FQNEAQ. CDR3 loop: CASSPGGSGNTIYF. Written as DNA, the CDR3 is TGTGCCAGCAGTCCCGGAGGATCTGGAAACACCATATATTTT.

The chain joins TRBV7-3 to TRBJ2-3; D might be TRBD1 (7 bases). Per the germline V gene, CDR1 is SGHTA and CDR2 is FQGTGA. This CDR3 is 14 amino acids long. The V gene lost 5 bases and the J gene lost 6 bases, with 15 bases spanning the gap. The CDR3 loop reads CASSTTGRRDTQYF. CDR3 coding DNA: TGTGCCAGCAGCACGACAGGGAGGAGGGATACGCAGTATTTT.

V usage is TRBV19 and J usage is TRBJ1-6, with D possibly matching TRBD1 (5 bases). V shed 1 base and J shed 7 bases, with 11 bases lying between them. CDR3 length: 15 residues. Germline-derived CDR1 and CDR2 are LNHDA and SQIVND (reference sequence). CDR3 sequence reads: CASSIGGSRNSPLHF. CDR3 nucleotides: TGTGCCAGTAGTATAGGGGGGTCGAGGAATTCACCCCTCCACTTT. Together with reference TRBV19 and TRBJ1-6, the CDR3 gives the full variable domain: DGGITQSPKYLFRKEGQNVTLSCEQNLNHDAMYWYRQDPGQGLRLIYYSQIVNDFQKGDIAEGYSVSREKKESFPLTVTSAQKNPTAFYLCASSIGGSRNSPLHFGNGTRLTVT.

This clone was recorded once. The gene calls are TRBV4-1 and TRBJ2-3; D unresolved. V was cut by 3 bases and J by 2 bases, with 18 bases left in between. CDR3 length equals 17 residues. Germline loops: CDR1 MGHRA, CDR2 YSYEKL. In nucleotides, the CDR3 is TGCGCCAGCAGCCAGGGCGGAAGCGCTATCCTCACAGATACGCAGTATTTT. Residues: CASSQGGSAILTDTQYF.

This chain uses TRBV11-3 with TRBJ2-7; TRBD1 might be the D (6 bases). The CDR3 runs to 15 residues. The germline V gene encodes CDR1 SGHNT and CDR2 YENEEA. With 2 bases removed from V and 2 bases from J, the gap between germline ends came to 13 bases. The CDR3 coding sequence is TGTGCCAGCAGCTTACGCAGGGGTGGAACCTACGAGCAGTACTTC. This gives the protein CASSLRRGGTYEQYF.

The chain recombines TRBV6-2 or TRBV6-3 with TRBJ2-3; D is ambiguous. V lost 6 bases and J 6 bases, leaving 10 bases between the germline ends. CDR1 MNHEY and CDR2 SVGEGT come from the germline V gene. This CDR3 comprises 12 residues. The CDR3, as DNA: TGTGCCAGCAGCCCCCGGATGGATACGCAGTATTTT. Its protein is CASSPRMDTQYF.

The chain employs TRBV14 and TRBJ1-4; perhaps TRBD1 as D (5 bases). This CDR3 region has 15 residues. Trimming left V 3 bases short and J 2 bases short, with 10 bases between. CDR1 and CDR2 from the germline V gene are SGHDN and FVKESK. CDR3 bases: TGTGCCAGCAGCCATAAGGGGTGGACTAATGAAAAACTGTTTTTT. It yields the protein CASSHKGWTNEKLFF.

This chain joins TRBV4-3 and TRBJ2-2, with D perhaps TRBD1 or TRBD2 (5 bases each). V dropped 4 bases and J dropped 7 bases, with 10 bases sitting between them. The CDR3 is made up of 13 amino acids. CDR1 is LGHNA, CDR2 YSLEER, per germline. The CDR3 loop is CASSRTGRGELFF. For the CDR3, the DNA is TGCGCCAGCAGCCGGACGGGGCGCGGGGAGCTGTTTTTT.

This rearrangement joins TRBV4-2 to TRBJ2-7; TRBD1 matches at 9 bases. The length of the CDR3 is 15 residues. Germline V gene lookup returns CDR1 LGHNA and CDR2 YNFKEQ. J gave up 6 bases and V 0 bases, and 6 bases lay outside the gene matches. This CDR3 is CASSQERDRVFEQYF. CDR3 coding DNA: TGTGCCAGCAGCCAAGAACGGGACAGGGTTTTCGAGCAGTACTTC.

V is TRBV5-4 and J is TRBJ2-3; D gene ambiguous. The V gene's germline CDR1 is SGHNT and CDR2 YYREEE (reference sequence). Deletions cut 4 bases from V and 4 bases from J, with 13 bases between. The CDR3 is 14 residues long. CDR3 sequence (DNA): TGTGCCAGCAGCCAGCCCAGTTTCGCAGATACGCAGTATTTT. Protein: CASSQPSFADTQYF.

This sequence joins TRBV12-3 or TRBV12-4 and TRBJ2-2; 9 positions agree with TRBD1. V lost 7 bases to trimming and J lost 6 bases; unmatched junction nucleotides: 3. This CDR3 contains 13 residues. The CDR3 here is CASKYRGPGELFF. The CDR3 nucleotides are TGTGCCAGCAAATACAGGGGGCCCGGGGAGCTGTTTTTT.

The rearrangement links TRBV9 to TRBJ2-3; no clear D. Trimming left V 0 bases short and J 0 bases short, with 8 bases between. This CDR3 region has 15 residues. Germline CDR1 is SGDLS and CDR2 is YYNGEE. CDR3 sequence (DNA): TGTGCCAGCAGCGTAGATGTAACGAGCACAGATACGCAGTATTTT. Translated, it gives CASSVDVTSTDTQYF.

By share, this clone counts as medium-sized (0.01 to 0.1%). The V gene is TRBV28, the J gene TRBJ2-3; TRBD1 matches at 8 bases. Germline V lookup: CDR1 MDHEN, CDR2 SYDVKM. V shed 3 bases, J shed 11 bases, and the junction held 10 bases outside the gene matches. The CDR3 length is 14 residues. DNA of the CDR3: TGTGCCAGCAGTTTTTTGGAATTGGGGACAGGGCAGTATTTT. Its protein product is CASSFLELGTGQYF.

This clone was seen more than once but under ten times. The CDR3 DNA reads TGCGCCAGCAGCCAACAATCGAACACCGGGGAGCTGTTTTTT. This encodes CASSQQSNTGELFF. This chain connects TRBV4-3 to TRBJ2-2, with no clear D. Germline V gene lookup returns CDR1 LGHNA and CDR2 YSLEER. V lost 2 bases, J lost 0 bases, and 4 bases lay in between. There are 14 residues in the CDR3.

This chain uses TRBV30 with TRBJ1-4, with 7 bases fitting TRBD1. This CDR3 is 15 amino acids long. Looked up from germline, CDR1 is GTSNPN and CDR2 is SVGIG (reference sequence). The trim removed 4 bases at V and 5 bases at J, leaving 10 bases unmatched. The CDR3, as DNA: TGTGCCTGGACGACAGGGTTCGGGAAAAATGAAAAACTGTTTTTT. It is translated as CAWTTGFGKNEKLFF.